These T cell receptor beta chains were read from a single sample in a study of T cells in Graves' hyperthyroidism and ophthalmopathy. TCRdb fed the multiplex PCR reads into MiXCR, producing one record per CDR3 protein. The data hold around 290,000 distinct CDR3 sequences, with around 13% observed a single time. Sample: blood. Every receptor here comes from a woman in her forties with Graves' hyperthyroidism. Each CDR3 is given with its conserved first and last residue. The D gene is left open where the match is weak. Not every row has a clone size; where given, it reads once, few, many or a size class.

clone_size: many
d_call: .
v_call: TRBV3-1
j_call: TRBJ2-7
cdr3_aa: CASSQGFGLTYEQYF
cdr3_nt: TGTGCCAGCAGCCAAGGATTCGGACTAACCTACGAGCAGTACTTC

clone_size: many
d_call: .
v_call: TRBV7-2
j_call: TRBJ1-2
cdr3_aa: CASSFRNYGYTF
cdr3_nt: TGTGCCAGCAGTTTCCGGAACTATGGCTACACCTTC

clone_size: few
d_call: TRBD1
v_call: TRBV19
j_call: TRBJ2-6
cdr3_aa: CASSHTWDRRYSGANVLTF
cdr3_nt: TGTGCCAGTAGTCACACATGGGACAGACGCTACTCTGGGGCCAACGTCCTGACTTTC

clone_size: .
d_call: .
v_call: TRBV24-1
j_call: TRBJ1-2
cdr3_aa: CATSDPGTTYGHTF
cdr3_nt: TGTGCCACCAGTGACCCTGGGACAACCTATGGCCACACCTTC

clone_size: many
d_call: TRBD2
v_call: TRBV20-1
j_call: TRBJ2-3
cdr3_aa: CSARDPGPAGSDTQYF
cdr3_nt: TGCAGTGCTAGAGATCCAGGACCAGCGGGATCAGATACGCAGTATTTT

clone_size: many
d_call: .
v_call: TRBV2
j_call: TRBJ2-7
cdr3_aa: CASSERSTYEQYF
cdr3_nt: TGTGCCAGCAGTGAAAGGTCAACCTACGAGCAGTACTTC

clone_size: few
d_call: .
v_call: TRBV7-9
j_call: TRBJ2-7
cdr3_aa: CASSYGQYEQYF
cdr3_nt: TGTGCCAGCAGCTACGGGCAGTACGAGCAGTACTTC

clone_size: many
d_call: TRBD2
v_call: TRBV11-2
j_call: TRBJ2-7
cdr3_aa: CASSARGLGDNEQYF
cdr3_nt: TGTGCCAGCAGCGCCCGGGGACTAGGGGACAACGAGCAGTACTTC

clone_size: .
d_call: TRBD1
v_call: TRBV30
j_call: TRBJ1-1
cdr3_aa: CAWSPRQGKTNTEAFF
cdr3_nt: TGTGCCTGGAGTCCCCGACAGGGAAAAACAAACACTGAAGCTTTCTTT

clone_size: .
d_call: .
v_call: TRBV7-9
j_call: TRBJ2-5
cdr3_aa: CASSLEWEQETQYF
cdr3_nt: TGTGCCAGCAGCTTAGAATGGGAGCAAGAGACCCAGTACTTC

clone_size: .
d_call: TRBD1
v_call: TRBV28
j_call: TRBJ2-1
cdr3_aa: CASIRQGGGEQFF
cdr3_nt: TGTGCCAGCATACGACAGGGGGGAGGCGAGCAGTTCTTC

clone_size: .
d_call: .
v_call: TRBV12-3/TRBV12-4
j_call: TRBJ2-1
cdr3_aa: CASSLALSRGPYNEQFF
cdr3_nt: TGTGCCAGCAGTTTAGCGCTAAGCAGGGGACCCTACAATGAGCAGTTCTTC

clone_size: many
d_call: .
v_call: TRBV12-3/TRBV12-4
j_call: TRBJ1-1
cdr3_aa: CASSLLGGAAEAFF
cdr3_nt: TGTGCCAGCAGTTTATTAGGGGGGGCAGCCGAAGCTTTCTTT

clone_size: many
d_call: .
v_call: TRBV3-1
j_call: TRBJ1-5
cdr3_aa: CASSLGPFSNQPQHF
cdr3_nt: TGTGCCAGCAGCCTAGGACCTTTTAGCAATCAGCCCCAGCATTTT

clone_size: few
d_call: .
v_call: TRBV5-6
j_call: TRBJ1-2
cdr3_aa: CASSLDRVGANYGYTF
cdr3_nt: TGTGCCAGCAGCTTGGACAGGGTGGGAGCTAACTATGGCTACACCTTC

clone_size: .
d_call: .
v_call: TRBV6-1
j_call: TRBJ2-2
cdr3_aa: CASRAGRSGELFF
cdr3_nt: TGTGCCAGCAGGGCCGGGCGATCCGGGGAGCTGTTTTTT

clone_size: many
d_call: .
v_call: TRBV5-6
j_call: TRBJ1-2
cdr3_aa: CASSRDYNYGYTF
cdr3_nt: TGTGCCAGCAGCCGGGACTATAACTATGGCTACACCTTC

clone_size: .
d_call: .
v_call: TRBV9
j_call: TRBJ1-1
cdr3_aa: CASSAPPGDIMNTEAFF
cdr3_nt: TGTGCCAGCAGCGCGCCCCCAGGGGACATTATGAACACTGAAGCTTTCTTT